Listed here is a single T cell receptor (beta chain). The record originates from a study of blood T cell repertoires in COVID-19. This CDR3 spans 12 amino acids. Trimming shortened V by 6 bases and J by 5 bases, and 13 bases separated the two germline ends. CDR1 and CDR2 (germline): SQVTM, ANQGSEA. Profiled with immunoSEQ multiplex PCR; TCRdb holds only in-frame clones, not every one. The table lists under 100,000 clones, 80% to 90% of them singletons. The source is a man aged 45-60 years with acute or convalescent COVID-19. The chain couples TRBV29-1 to TRBJ2-5, with D perhaps matching TRBD2 (6 bases). What was sequenced was peripheral blood. CDR3 bases: TGCAGCGTGGGACTGACCATTGAGACCCAGTACTTC. Residues: CSVGLTIETQYF.